This T cell receptor (beta chain) was documented in a study of blood T cells in healthy people across ages. Donors gave roughly 9.1 milliliters of peripheral blood apiece. This clonotype was counted only a few times. A second PCR of roughly 7 to 11 cycles used a sample-barcoded 5' primer and a J-beta primer mix. From the 5' RACE reads, TCRdb called clonotypes with MiXCR, one entry per CDR3 protein. The repertoire holds around 1,000,000 distinct CDR3 sequences, about 23% seen once, with about 0.8% in the top ten. The ends were cut back, 1 base at V and 6 bases at J, with 15 bases in the middle. Germline lookup yields CDR1 KGHSY and CDR2 FQNENV. The CDR3 has 16 amino acids. The same data also went into a second study, on T cells of mothers and their children. From that report: Regardless of relatedness, pairs show thymic selection shaping TCR recombination output in a similar manner. Among related mother-child pairs, overlap was slightly higher than in unrelated pairs, though not significantly.

This receptor was identified in a girl aged 2 to 9 in good health. Material: blood. The V and J genes are TRBV16 and TRBJ2-2; D is possibly TRBD1 (5 bases). The CDR3 loop is CASSQFVEGVPGELFF. The DNA for the CDR3 is TGTGCCAGCAGCCAATTTGTTGAAGGGGTCCCCGGGGAGCTGTTTTTT.